The source of this TCR beta chain is a study of shared clonotypes between healthy human individuals. Repertoires were generated with immunoSEQ multiplex PCR, while TCRdb's copy carries only in-frame clones and drops some. Altogether roughly 2,300,000 clones are present, 85% to 95% being singletons, with the ten largest covering 0.37%. Concerning this clone itself: Its specificity is unknown.

The CDR3 has 14 amino acids. CDR1 and CDR2 (germline): SGDLS, YYNGEE. Trimming left V 0 bases short and J 10 bases short, with 11 bases between. Study findings and constraints: With a handful of donors compared, around 5.4% of naive CD4 clonotypes were shared.

The rearrangement uses TRBV9 and TRBJ1-6, with D tentatively TRBD1 (5 bases). The sequence was obtained from a man younger than 30 in good health. Some clones in this sample may be carry-over from other donors' samples. Sequencing used naive CD4+ T cells from PBMCs. Subset described: CD45RA+ positively selected. The CDR3 region is CASSVGQGGSPLHF. The CDR3 DNA follows: TGTGCCAGCAGCGTAGGTCAGGGAGGCTCACCCCTCCACTTT.